The 27 T cell receptor beta chains below all came from one sample that was sequenced in a study of T cells after yellow fever vaccination. MiXCR, applied by TCRdb to the 5' RACE reads, yields one record per CDR3 protein. The sample lists hundreds of thousands of distinct CDR3 sequences, over 15% occurring once. Material: PBMCs, obtained before the yellow fever booster vaccination. The source of these receptors is a man between 18 and 35 years old who received the YFV17D yellow fever vaccine.

This clonotype was counted between two and nine times. The chain is built from TRBV6-1 and TRBJ2-5, with D perhaps TRBD2 (5 bases). CDR3 size: 15 residues. Trimming removed 7 bases at V and 2 bases at J, with 17 bases between. Germline-derived CDR1 and CDR2 are MNHNS and SASEGT. The CDR3 is CASKGRVLGQETQYF. In nucleotides, the CDR3 is TGTGCCAGCAAAGGGAGAGTGTTAGGTCAAGAGACCCAGTACTTC.

This clonotype has just a few counts. The V call is TRBV7-9, the J call TRBJ2-2; TRBD2 agrees at 14 bases. This CDR3 is 20 amino acids long. Germline V gene data show CDR1 as SEHNR and CDR2 as FQNEAQ (reference sequence). The trim removed 5 bases at V and 7 bases at J, leaving 18 bases unmatched. The CDR3 DNA follows: TGTGCCAGCAGCGAGGACCGCCAGAGGACTAGCGGGGGGACGATCGGGGAGCTGTTTTTT. As protein: CASSEDRQRTSGGTIGELFF.

This clonotype was counted between two and nine times. This rearrangement joins TRBV2 to TRBJ1-1; tentatively, D is TRBD1 (5 bases). The CDR3 loop spans 14 amino acids. Germline CDR1 SNHLY, CDR2 FYNNEI. V was pared by 4 bases and J by 7 bases, with 16 bases between. CDR3 in amino acids: CASSADTLGNEAFF. DNA for the CDR3: TGTGCCAGCAGTGCGGACACCCTAGGCAATGAAGCTTTCTTT.

The chain recombines TRBV5-5 with TRBJ2-2, with 7 bases lining up with TRBD1. Germline CDR1 SGHKS, CDR2 YYEKEE (reference sequence). With 5 bases clipped from V and 6 bases from J, the junction kept 16 bases outside the gene matches. CDR3 length equals 17 residues. The CDR3 is CASSPAGGPSVAGELFF. As DNA, the CDR3 is TGTGCCAGCAGTCCAGCAGGGGGTCCCTCAGTAGCCGGGGAGCTGTTTTTT.

The sample holds a few counts of this clonotype. The chain is built from TRBV7-2 and TRBJ1-2; D is unresolved. This CDR3 region has 13 residues. Germline V lookup: CDR1 SGHTA, CDR2 FQGNSA. The V gene lost 3 bases and the J gene lost 8 bases, with 13 bases spanning the gap. This CDR3 is CASSFGIGQGYTF. The CDR3 nucleotides read TGTGCCAGCAGCTTTGGTATAGGGCAGGGCTACACCTTC. The full variable domain, in which reference TRBV7-2 and TRBJ1-2 provide the parts outside the CDR3, is GAGVSQSPSNKVTEKGKDVELRCDPISGHTALYWYRQSLGQGLEFLIYFQGNSAPDKSGLPSDRFSAERTGGSVSTLTIQRTQQEDSAVYLCASSFGIGQGYTFGSGTRLTVV.

There are a few counts of this clonotype. The chain joins TRBV19 to TRBJ2-3; weak D call: TRBD2 (5 bases). The V gene's germline CDR1 is LNHDA and CDR2 SQIVND (reference sequence). V dropped 1 base and J dropped 3 bases, with 11 bases sitting between them. This CDR3 has 15 residues. For the CDR3, the DNA is TGTGCCAGTAGTATAGGCCCTCCGGGGACAGATACGCAGTATTTT. Protein: CASSIGPPGTDTQYF.

This clonotype was observed a few times. The chain recombines TRBV5-1 with TRBJ2-3; 12 bases are shared with TRBD1. Looked up from germline, CDR1 is SGHRS and CDR2 is YFSETQ. CDR3 size: 18 residues. Losses at the gene ends were 4 bases for V and 6 bases for J; bases not matched to a gene: 15. This CDR3 is CASSPNPPGTGGADTQYF. The CDR3, as DNA: TGCGCCAGCAGCCCCAACCCGCCCGGGACAGGGGGCGCGGATACGCAGTATTTT.

The chain employs TRBV5-1 and TRBJ2-1; TRBD2 agrees at 10 bases. Germline CDR1 reads SGHRS; CDR2 reads YFSETQ. This CDR3 is built from 15 residues. J was trimmed by 4 bases and V by 6 bases; bases with no gene match: 7. The CDR3 is CASTLAGEGYNEQFF. CDR3 nucleotides: TGCGCCAGCACCCTAGCGGGGGAGGGGTACAATGAGCAGTTCTTC.

This clonotype was seen only a few times. This chain connects TRBV5-1 to TRBJ2-3; 9 bases are a match to TRBD1. This CDR3 comprises 16 residues. CDR1 is SGHRS, CDR2 YFSETQ, per germline. V shed 5 bases, J shed 4 bases, and the junction held 11 bases outside the gene matches. The CDR3 loop is CASSSNRDRVPDTQYF. DNA for the CDR3: TGCGCCAGCAGTTCCAACCGGGACAGGGTTCCAGATACGCAGTATTTT.

This clonotype was detected a few times. J is TRBJ2-3 and V is TRBV9; 10 bases are shared with TRBD2. This CDR3 is 16 amino acids long. V shed 3 bases, J shed 0 bases, and the junction held 4 bases outside the gene matches. CDR1 and CDR2 (germline): SGDLS, YYNGEE. CDR3 in amino acids: CASSATSGASTDTQYF. CDR3 DNA sequence: TGTGCCAGCAGCGCTACTAGCGGGGCAAGCACAGATACGCAGTATTTT. Supplemented by reference TRBV9 and TRBJ2-3, the full variable domain reads DSGVTQTPKHLITATGQRVTLRCSPRSGDLSVYWYQQSLDQGLQFLIQYYNGEERAKGNILERFSAQQFPDLHSELNLSSLELGDSALYFCASSATSGASTDTQYFGPGTRLTVL.

J is TRBJ1-4 and V is TRBV20-1, with TRBD1 as a possible D gene (5 bases). The V end lost 1 base, the J end lost 7 bases, and 13 bases lay between the germline ends. This CDR3 is built from 14 residues. From germline, CDR1 is DFQATT and CDR2 SNEGSKA (reference sequence). CDR3 residues: CSARGGQDIEKLFF. CDR3 coding DNA: TGCAGTGCTAGAGGCGGCCAGGACATTGAAAAACTGTTTTTT.

The V and J genes are TRBV5-1 and TRBJ1-2; no firm D call. V was shortened by 0 bases and J by 4 bases, with 16 bases between the two germline ends. This CDR3 has 16 residues. The germline V gene encodes CDR1 SGHRS and CDR2 YFSETQ. The CDR3 sequence: CASSLASTRELYGYTF. The CDR3, as DNA: TGCGCCAGCAGCTTGGCCAGTACCCGGGAGCTCTATGGCTACACCTTC.

This clonotype was recorded a few times. The V call is TRBV10-3, the J call TRBJ2-7, with 10 nucleotides matching TRBD1. In germline, CDR1 is ENHRY, CDR2 SYGVKD. The CDR3 has 14 amino acids. V lost 10 bases to trimming and J lost 6 bases; unmatched junction nucleotides: 12. The CDR3 here is CATGPGQGFGEQYV. CDR3 sequence (DNA): TGTGCCACCGGTCCGGGACAGGGGTTCGGCGAGCAGTACGTC.

This clonotype was detected a few times. This rearrangement joins TRBV6-5 to TRBJ2-3; TRBD1 matches 8 bases. This CDR3 has 15 residues. CDR1 is MNHEY, CDR2 SVGAGI, per germline. With V trimmed by 2 bases and J by 3 bases, 4 bases remained unmatched. The CDR3 loop is CASSYRGQVTDTQYF. In nucleotides, the CDR3 is TGTGCCAGCAGTTACAGGGGACAGGTGACAGATACGCAGTATTTT.

A note on this clonotype: At one of its ends the junction is not consistent with the germline gene, which may arise from a read error. This sequence joins TRBV15 and TRBJ1-2; 9 positions match TRBD1. This CDR3 spans 14 amino acids. The V gene's germline CDR1 is LNHNV and CDR2 YYDKDF (reference sequence). The CDR3 region is CATSSIFLGQGLHF. The DNA of the CDR3 is TGTGCCACCAGCAGCATTTTTTTGGGACAGGGACTTCACTTC. Combining the CDR3 with reference TRBV15 and TRBJ1-2 gives the whole variable domain DAMVIQNPRYQVTQFGKPVTLSCSQTLNHNVMYWYQQKSSQAPKLLFHYYDKDFNNEADTPDNFQSRRPNTSFCFLDIRSPGLGDTAMYLCATSSIFLGQGLHFGSGTRLTVV.

This clonotype occurred a few times. The CDR3 DNA reads TGCGCCAGCGGGGTAGCAGATCAAGAGACCCAGTACTTC. This sequence encodes CASGVADQETQYF. The chain uses TRBV4-1 and TRBJ2-5; unclear D gene. The CDR3 is 13 amino acids. Germline V gene data show CDR1 as MGHRA and CDR2 as YSYEKL. The V and J ends lost 8 bases and 2 bases respectively, with 12 bases between them.

This clonotype has at least ten counts. The chain carries TRBV20-1 and TRBJ2-7; no definite D call. The germline V gene encodes CDR1 DFQATT and CDR2 SNEGSKA (reference sequence). V gave up 3 bases and J gave up 1 base, with 10 bases separating them. The CDR3 sequence is 13 residues long. The CDR3 protein is CSASSPVSYEQYF. The CDR3 bases are TGCAGTGCTAGTTCCCCGGTGTCCTACGAGCAGTACTTC.

This clonotype was observed a few times. CDR3 sequence reads: CASSPLETILASYNEQFF. CDR3 nucleotides: TGTGCCAGCAGCCCCCTTGAGACAATCCTGGCCTCCTACAATGAGCAGTTCTTC. The genes are TRBV7-9 and TRBJ2-1; D gene uncertain. Germline V gene sequence: CDR1 SEHNR, CDR2 FQNEAQ (reference sequence). Trimming took off 5 bases at V and 0 bases at J, with 20 bases between the two ends. CDR3 size: 18 residues.

The chain couples TRBV29-1 to TRBJ2-5; 8 bases match TRBD2. The CDR3 is 13 amino acids. V lost 6 bases and J lost 3; bases outside the gene matches: 6. The germline V gene has CDR1 SQVTM and CDR2 ANQGSEA. The CDR3 DNA sequence: TGCAGCGTCTGGACGGGAGGGGAAGAGACCCAGTACTTC. Translating it yields CSVWTGGEETQYF.

The chain carries TRBV9 and TRBJ2-4, with D possibly TRBD2 on 5 matching bases. Per germline, CDR1 SGDLS and CDR2 YYNGEE. This CDR3 contains 13 residues. V dropped 3 bases and J dropped 8 bases, with 12 bases sitting between them. The CDR3 region is CASSESVGDIQYF. The CDR3, as DNA: TGTGCCAGCAGCGAATCCGTCGGGGACATTCAGTACTTC.

The rearrangement uses TRBV5-6 and TRBJ1-5; D is uncertain. The V end lost 4 bases, the J end lost 7 bases, and 15 bases lay between the germline ends. CDR1 and CDR2 (germline): SGHDT, YYEEEE. The CDR3 runs 14 residues. This CDR3 reads CASSLGLERQPQHF. DNA for the CDR3: TGTGCCAGCAGCCTCGGACTGGAGAGGCAGCCCCAGCATTTT.

The chain links TRBV4-3 to TRBJ2-1; 10 bases line up with TRBD2. V shed 0 bases and J 2 bases; nucleotides not matched to a gene: 4. This CDR3 region has 17 residues. CDR1 and CDR2 from the germline V gene are LGHNA and YSLEER. CDR3 nucleotides: TGCGCCAGCAGCCAAGATCCAGCGGGGGGGCCCTACAATGAGCAGTTCTTC. Translated: CASSQDPAGGPYNEQFF.

The V gene is TRBV7-9, the J gene TRBJ2-1, with TRBD2 identical over 14 bases. This CDR3 is 17 amino acids long. Germline CDR1 SEHNR, CDR2 FQNEAQ (reference sequence). V dropped 4 bases and J dropped 3; count of bases not matched to a gene: 5. The CDR3 sequence: CASSSGLAGVIYNEQFF. For the CDR3, the DNA is TGTGCCAGCAGCTCGGGACTAGCGGGGGTGATCTACAATGAGCAGTTCTTC.

V gene TRBV9 combines with J gene TRBJ2-3; possibly TRBD1 for D (6 bases). This CDR3 has 16 residues. Germline values: CDR1 SGDLS, CDR2 YYNGEE. Trimming cost V 3 bases and J 6 bases, with 20 bases left between them. The CDR3 here is CASSAAQGTTGDTQYF. CDR3 bases: TGTGCCAGCAGCGCCGCTCAGGGCACCACAGGGGATACGCAGTATTTT.

V usage is TRBV9 and J usage is TRBJ2-3; 8 bases agree with TRBD2. The germline gives CDR1 SGDLS, CDR2 YYNGEE. V shed 4 bases, J shed 2 bases, and the junction held 3 bases outside the gene matches. CDR3 length equals 14 residues. This CDR3 reads CASSRTSNTDTQYF. CDR3 DNA: TGTGCCAGCAGCCGGACTAGCAACACAGATACGCAGTATTTT.

This clonotype was seen more than once but under ten times. The V and J genes are TRBV7-9 and TRBJ1-6; TRBD1 agrees at 9 bases. Germline CDR1 is SEHNR and CDR2 is FQNEAQ (reference sequence). Germline trimming cut 4 bases from V and 10 bases from J; bases unmatched to any gene: 8. This CDR3 is built from 15 residues. CDR3 in DNA: TGTGCCAGCAGCTCCTCCGGGACAGGGTACTCACCCCTCCACTTT. Its translation: CASSSSGTGYSPLHF.

The V gene is TRBV5-6, the J gene TRBJ2-7, with TRBD1 as a possible D gene (5 bases). Trimming took 6 bases from V and 3 from J, leaving 7 bases between them. CDR1 and CDR2 (germline): SGHDT, YYEEEE. The CDR3 contains 11 residues. The CDR3 is CASKDIYEQYF. Written as DNA, the CDR3 is TGTGCCAGCAAGGACATCTACGAGCAGTACTTC.